The clone carrying this T cell receptor beta chain turned up a few times. Repertoires were generated with immunoSEQ multiplex PCR, while TCRdb's copy carries only in-frame clones and drops some. This sample has 220,000 or so clones, with 86% found just once. The CDR3 loop spans 15 amino acids. The germline gives CDR1 SGHRS, CDR2 YFSETQ. V was trimmed by 1 base and J by 3 bases, leaving 13 bases between them. This entry belongs to a study of blood T cell repertoires in COVID-19. The rearrangement links TRBV5-1 to TRBJ2-5, with D unclear. The specimen sequenced was peripheral blood. This TCR was recovered from a woman in her fifties or sixties with COVID-19, enrolled during active disease. The CDR3 loop is CASSLLVPDEETQYF. Here the CDR3 DNA reads TGCGCCAGCAGCTTGCTCGTCCCAGATGAAGAGACCCAGTACTTC.